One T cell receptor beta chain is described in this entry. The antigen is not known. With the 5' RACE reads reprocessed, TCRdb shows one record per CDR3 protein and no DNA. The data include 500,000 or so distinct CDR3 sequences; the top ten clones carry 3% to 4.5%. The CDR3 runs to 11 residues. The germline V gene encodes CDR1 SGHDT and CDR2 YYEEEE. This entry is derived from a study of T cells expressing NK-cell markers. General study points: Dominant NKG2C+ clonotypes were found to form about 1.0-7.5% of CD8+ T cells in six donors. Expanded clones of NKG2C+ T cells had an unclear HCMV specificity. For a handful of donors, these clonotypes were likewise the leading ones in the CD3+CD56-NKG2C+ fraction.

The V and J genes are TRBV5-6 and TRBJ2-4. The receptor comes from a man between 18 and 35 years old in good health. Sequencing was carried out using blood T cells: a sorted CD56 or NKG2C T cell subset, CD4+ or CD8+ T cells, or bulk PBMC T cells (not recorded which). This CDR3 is CASSQEDIQYF.